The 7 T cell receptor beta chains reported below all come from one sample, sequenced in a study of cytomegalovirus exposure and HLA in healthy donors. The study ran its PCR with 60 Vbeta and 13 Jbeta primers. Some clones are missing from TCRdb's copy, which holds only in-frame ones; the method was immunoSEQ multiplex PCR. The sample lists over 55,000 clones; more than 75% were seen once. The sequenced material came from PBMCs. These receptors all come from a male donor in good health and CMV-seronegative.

CDR3 bases: TGTGCCAGCAGCTCCGTTGGACAGCTCCAAGAGACCCAGTACTTC. It translates to CASSSVGQLQETQYF. The chain is built from TRBV7-2 and TRBJ2-5; D is perhaps TRBD1 (6 bases). The germline CDR1 and CDR2 sequences are SGHTA and FQGNSA. V dropped 4 bases and J dropped 1 base, with 13 bases sitting between them. The CDR3 consists of 15 residues.

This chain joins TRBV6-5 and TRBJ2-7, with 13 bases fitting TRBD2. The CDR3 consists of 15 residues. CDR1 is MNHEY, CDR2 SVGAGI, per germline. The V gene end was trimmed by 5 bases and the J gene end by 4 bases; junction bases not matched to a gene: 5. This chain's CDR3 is CASSARTSGGYEQYF. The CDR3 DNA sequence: TGTGCCAGCAGTGCCCGGACTAGCGGGGGTTACGAGCAGTACTTC.

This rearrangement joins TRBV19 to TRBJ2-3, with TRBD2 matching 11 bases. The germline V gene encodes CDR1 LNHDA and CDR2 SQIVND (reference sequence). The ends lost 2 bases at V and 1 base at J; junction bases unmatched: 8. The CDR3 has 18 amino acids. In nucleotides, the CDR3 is TGTGCCAGTAGTATAAGCCCGACGACTAGCGGGGGCACAGATACGCAGTATTTT. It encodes CASSISPTTSGGTDTQYF.

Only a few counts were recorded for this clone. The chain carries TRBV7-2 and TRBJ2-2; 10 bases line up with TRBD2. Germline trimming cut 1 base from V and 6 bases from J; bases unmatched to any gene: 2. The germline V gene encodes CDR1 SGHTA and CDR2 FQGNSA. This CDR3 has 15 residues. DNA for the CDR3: TGTGCCAGCAGCTTAGAAGCGGGGGGGGCCGGGGAGCTGTTTTTT. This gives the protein CASSLEAGGAGELFF.

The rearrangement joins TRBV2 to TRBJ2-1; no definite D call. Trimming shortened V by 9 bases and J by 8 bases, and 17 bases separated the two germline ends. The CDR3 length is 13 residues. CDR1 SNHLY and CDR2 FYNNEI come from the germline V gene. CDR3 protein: CASNFLQMDEQFF. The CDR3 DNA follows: TGTGCCAGTAACTTCCTCCAAATGGATGAGCAGTTCTTC. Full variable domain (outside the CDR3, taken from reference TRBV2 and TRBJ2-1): EPEVTQTPSHQVTQMGQEVILRCVPISNHLYFYWYRQILGQKVEFLVSFYNNEISEKSEIFDDQFSVERPDGSNFTLKIRSTKLEDSAMYFCASNFLQMDEQFFGPGTRLTVL.

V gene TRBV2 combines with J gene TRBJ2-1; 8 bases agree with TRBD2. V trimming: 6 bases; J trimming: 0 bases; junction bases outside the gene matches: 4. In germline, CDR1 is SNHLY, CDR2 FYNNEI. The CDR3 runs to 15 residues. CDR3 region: CASRLAERSYNEQFF. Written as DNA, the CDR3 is TGTGCCAGCAGACTAGCGGAACGCTCCTACAATGAGCAGTTCTTC.

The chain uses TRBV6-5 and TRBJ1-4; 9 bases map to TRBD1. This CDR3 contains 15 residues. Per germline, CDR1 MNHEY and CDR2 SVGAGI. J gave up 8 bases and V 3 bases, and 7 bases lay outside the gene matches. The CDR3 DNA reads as TGTGCCAGCAGTTATACAGGGGGCTGGGGGGAAAAACTGTTTTTT. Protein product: CASSYTGGWGEKLFF.